One and the same sample provided the 22 T cell receptor beta chains below, sequenced in a study of T cell responses to AZD1222 COVID-19 vaccine. Sequencing was performed with immunoSEQ multiplex PCR; in TCRdb, only in-frame clones are kept and a portion is missing. The sample lists roughly 180,000 clones; just over 90% were seen once. This sample comprised peripheral blood, obtained 28 days after the second AZD1222 dose. The receptors stem from an adult who received the AZD1222 COVID-19 vaccine.

This chain joins TRBV5-5 and TRBJ1-2; D uncertain. V was clipped by 2 bases and J by 5 bases, with 10 bases between them. The CDR3 extends over 13 amino acids. Germline CDR1 reads SGHKS; CDR2 reads YYEKEE (reference sequence). In DNA, the CDR3 is TGTGCCAGCAGCTTTGGCGAGACTTATGGCTACACCTTC. It is translated as CASSFGETYGYTF.

The chain links TRBV12-5 to TRBJ1-2; 10 bases map to TRBD1. The germline CDR1 and CDR2 sequences are LGHNT and FRNRAP. The CDR3 covers 14 residues. The V gene end was trimmed by 5 bases and the J gene end by 4 bases; junction bases not matched to a gene: 4. The CDR3 nucleotides are TGTGCTAGTGGTCCCGGGACAGGGGCCTATGGCTACACCTTC. Residues: CASGPGTGAYGYTF.

The chain recombines TRBV6-2 or TRBV6-3 with TRBJ1-1, with D possibly matching TRBD1 (5 bases). Deletions cut 5 bases from V and 0 bases from J, with 10 bases between. Germline assignment: CDR1 MNHEY and CDR2 SVGEGT. The CDR3 covers 14 residues. This CDR3 reads CASSLGRLNTEAFF. DNA for the CDR3: TGTGCCAGCAGTCTGGGACGCTTGAACACTGAAGCTTTCTTT.

This clone was found a few times. The chain recombines TRBV14 with TRBJ2-1; D gene unclear. Germline V gives CDR1 SGHDN, CDR2 FVKESK. The CDR3 totals 15 residues. V lost 5 bases and J lost 9, with 20 bases in between. The CDR3: CASSDEQVARTEQFF. CDR3 bases: TGTGCCAGCAGCGATGAGCAGGTAGCACGGACTGAGCAGTTCTTC.

This chain connects TRBV7-2 to TRBJ1-2; the D is unclear. The V gene's germline CDR1 is SGHTA and CDR2 FQGNSA. V was cut by 1 base and J by 1 base, with 10 bases left in between. CDR3 size: 15 residues. For the CDR3, the DNA is TGTGCCAGCAGCTTAGATAGACTGGTTAACTATGGCTACACCTTC. Amino acids: CASSLDRLVNYGYTF.

CDR3 region: CASSLYGMGSSYNEQFF. CDR3 nucleotides: TGTGCCAGCAGCCTCTACGGGATGGGAAGCTCCTACAATGAGCAGTTCTTC. J is TRBJ2-1 and V is TRBV7-9, with a tentative D call TRBD2 (5 bases). CDR3 length equals 17 residues. V was trimmed by 5 bases and J by 0 bases, leaving 17 bases between them. Germline loops: CDR1 SEHNR, CDR2 FQNEAQ (reference sequence). The variable domain in full, with the rest retrieved from reference TRBV7-9 and TRBJ2-1, is DTGVSQNPRHKITKRGQNVTFRCDPISEHNRLYWYRQTLGQGPEFLTYFQNEAQLEKSRLLSDRFSAERPKGSFSTLEIQRTEQGDSAMYLCASSLYGMGSSYNEQFFGPGTRLTVL.

The chain employs TRBV7-2 and TRBJ2-2, with D possibly TRBD2 on 5 matching bases. This CDR3 has 15 amino acids. CDR1 and CDR2 from the germline V gene are SGHTA and FQGNSA. V was cut by 3 bases and J by 4 bases, with 12 bases left in between. The CDR3 reads CASSFTSRATGELFF. CDR3 DNA sequence: TGTGCCAGCAGCTTCACTAGTAGGGCCACCGGGGAGCTGTTTTTT.

The chain employs TRBV7-2 and TRBJ1-5; D is uncertain. The CDR3 is 13 amino acids. The germline gives CDR1 SGHTA, CDR2 FQGNSA. Trimming removed 3 bases at V and 9 bases at J, with 12 bases between. The CDR3 loop reads CASSFGPPGPQHF. Here the CDR3 DNA reads TGTGCCAGCAGCTTCGGACCGCCCGGGCCCCAGCATTTT.

CDR3 loop: CASSLSEVTGTQYF. DNA of the CDR3: TGTGCCAGCAGCTTATCGGAGGTAACGGGTACGCAGTATTTT. The chain is built from TRBV7-9 and TRBJ2-3, with D possibly being TRBD2 (5 bases). The V gene lost 2 bases and the J gene lost 8 bases, with 14 bases spanning the gap. Germline V gene data show CDR1 as SEHNR and CDR2 as FQNEAQ (reference sequence). This CDR3 is built from 14 residues.

J is TRBJ1-5 and V is TRBV7-9; D not certain. V lost 1 base, J lost 7 bases, and 8 bases lay in between. This CDR3 region has 13 residues. The V gene's germline CDR1 is SEHNR and CDR2 FQNEAQ (reference sequence). Here the CDR3 DNA reads TGTGCCAGCAGCTTAGACGGGGTCCAGCCCCAGCATTTT. Encoded protein: CASSLDGVQPQHF.

The chain recombines TRBV5-5 with TRBJ1-1, with D tentatively TRBD1 (6 bases). CDR1 SGHKS and CDR2 YYEKEE come from the germline V gene (reference sequence). This CDR3 contains 16 residues. The ends were cut back, 4 bases at V and 0 bases at J, with 16 bases in the middle. The CDR3 protein is CASSPYVGGMNTEAFF. The CDR3, as DNA: TGTGCCAGCAGCCCCTACGTTGGGGGCATGAACACTGAAGCTTTCTTT.

The chain has TRBV6-6 and TRBJ2-5; D is uncertain. Germline CDR1 is MNHNY and CDR2 is SVGAGI (reference sequence). CDR3 length: 15 residues. V was pared by 2 bases and J by 2 bases, with 12 bases between. CDR3 amino acids: CASSYLSPTQETQYF. CDR3 DNA sequence: TGTGCCAGCAGTTACCTGAGCCCTACGCAAGAGACCCAGTACTTC.

J is TRBJ1-5 and V is TRBV7-8; 7 nucleotides align to TRBD1. The V segment lost 1 base and the J segment 3 bases; nucleotides outside the gene matches: 6. Germline CDR1 reads SGHVS; CDR2 reads FQNEAQ. The CDR3 runs to 16 residues. CDR3 DNA: TGTGCCAGCAGCTTAGAGGGGGCCCTTCACAATCAGCCCCAGCATTTT. Amino acids: CASSLEGALHNQPQHF.

The V and J genes are TRBV24-1 and TRBJ2-1; D is unclear. There are 12 residues in the CDR3. The V end was cut by 4 bases, the J end by 5 bases, with 5 bases between. From germline, CDR1 is KGHDR and CDR2 SFDVKD. The CDR3 is CATSDGHNEQFF. The CDR3 DNA is TGTGCCACCAGTGACGGTCACAATGAGCAGTTCTTC.

This chain connects TRBV12-3 or TRBV12-4 to TRBJ1-2, with D uncertain. The CDR3 totals 12 residues. Trimming stripped 0 bases from V and 3 bases from J, with 2 bases between. CDR3 protein: CASSLADYGYTF. DNA for the CDR3: TGTGCCAGCAGTTTAGCGGACTATGGCTACACCTTC.

The chain joins TRBV7-6 to TRBJ2-7, with TRBD1 identical over 10 bases. In germline, CDR1 is SGHVS, CDR2 FNYEAQ. V lost 5 bases to trimming and J lost 4 bases; unmatched junction nucleotides: 8. This CDR3 spans 15 amino acids. The CDR3 protein is CASSPGTGAVYEQYF. The CDR3 DNA follows: TGTGCCAGCAGCCCCGGGACAGGGGCGGTATACGAGCAGTACTTC. The full variable domain, completed using reference TRBV7-6 and TRBJ2-7, is GAGVSQSPRYKVTKRGQDVALRCDPISGHVSLYWYRQALGQGPEFLTYFNYEAQQDKSGLPNDRFSAERPEGSISTLTIQRTEQRDSAMYRCASSPGTGAVYEQYFGPGTRLTVT.

This sequence joins TRBV9 and TRBJ2-5; D is undetermined. The CDR3 totals 12 residues. Germline loops: CDR1 SGDLS, CDR2 YYNGEE. The ends were cut back, 0 bases at V and 4 bases at J, with 4 bases in the middle. The DNA for the CDR3 is TGTGCCAGCAGCGTAGGAGGAGAGACCCAGTACTTC. As protein: CASSVGGETQYF.

The chain is built from TRBV6-4 and TRBJ1-1, with unresolved D. The CDR3 runs to 12 residues. Trimming removed 4 bases from V and 10 bases from J, with 13 bases in between. The germline gives CDR1 MRHNA, CDR2 SNTAGT. CDR3 DNA: TGTGCCAGCAGTGGCTCTAATAAGGGAGCTTTCTTT. This sequence encodes CASSGSNKGAFF.

V is TRBV4-1 and J is TRBJ1-5, with D perhaps matching TRBD1 (5 bases). The CDR3 runs to 14 residues. Per the germline V gene, CDR1 is MGHRA and CDR2 is YSYEKL. With 4 bases removed from V and 6 bases from J, the gap between germline ends came to 13 bases. The CDR3 DNA sequence: TGCGCCAGCAGCCCTAGGGGCGCGGGTCAGCCCCAGCATTTT. Its protein product is CASSPRGAGQPQHF.

CDR3 region: CASSQGTGETQYF. Here the CDR3 DNA reads TGTGCCAGCAGCCAAGGGACAGGGGAGACCCAGTACTTC. The chain combines TRBV3-1 (or the pseudogene TRBV3-2) with TRBJ2-5; the match to TRBD1 covers 8 bases. Germline lookup yields CDR1 LGHDT and CDR2 YNNKEL (reference sequence). The CDR3 runs 13 residues. After removal of 1 base from V and 5 bases from J, the junction contained 0 bases not matched to a gene.

Comment on this clone: The same CDR3 can be traced to other DNA sequences in this sample. The V call is TRBV27, the J call TRBJ1-5, with a tentative D call TRBD1 (5 bases). The V and J ends lost 3 bases and 4 bases respectively, with 7 bases between them. This CDR3 comprises 13 residues. The germline CDR1 and CDR2 sequences are MNHEY and SMNVEV (reference sequence). CDR3 bases: TGTGCCAGCAGTTTGAGGGGAAATCAGCCCCAGCATTTT. Amino acid sequence: CASSLRGNQPQHF.

The rearrangement uses TRBV27 and TRBJ1-2; 8 bases agree with TRBD1. Germline V lookup: CDR1 MNHEY, CDR2 SMNVEV (reference sequence). The CDR3 loop spans 16 amino acids. J was trimmed by 4 bases and V by 5 bases; bases with no gene match: 12. As DNA, the CDR3 is TGTGCCAGCAGTCGGCAAGCCCAGGGGGCGGGCTATGGCTACACCTTC. It yields the protein CASSRQAQGAGYGYTF.